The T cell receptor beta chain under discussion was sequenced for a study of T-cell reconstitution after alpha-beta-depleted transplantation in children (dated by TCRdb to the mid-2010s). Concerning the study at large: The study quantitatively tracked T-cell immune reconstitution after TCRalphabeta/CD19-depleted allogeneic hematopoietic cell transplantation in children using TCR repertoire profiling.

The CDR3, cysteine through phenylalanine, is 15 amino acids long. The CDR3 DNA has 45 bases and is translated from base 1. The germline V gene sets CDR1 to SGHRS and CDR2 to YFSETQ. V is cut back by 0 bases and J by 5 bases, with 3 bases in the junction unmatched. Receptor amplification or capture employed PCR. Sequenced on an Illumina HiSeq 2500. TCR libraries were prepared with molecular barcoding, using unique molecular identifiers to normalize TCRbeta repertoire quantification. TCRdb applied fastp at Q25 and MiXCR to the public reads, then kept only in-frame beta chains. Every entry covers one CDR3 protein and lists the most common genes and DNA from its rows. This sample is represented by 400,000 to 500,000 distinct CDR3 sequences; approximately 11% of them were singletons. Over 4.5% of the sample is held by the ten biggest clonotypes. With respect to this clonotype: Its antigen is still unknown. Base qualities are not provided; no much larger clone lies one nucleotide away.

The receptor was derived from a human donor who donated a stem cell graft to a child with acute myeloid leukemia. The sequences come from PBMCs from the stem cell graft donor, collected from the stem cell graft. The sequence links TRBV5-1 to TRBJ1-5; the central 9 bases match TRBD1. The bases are TGCGCCAGCAGCTTGGAAACAGGGGGCCATCAGCCCCAGCATTTT. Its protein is CASSLETGGHQPQHF.